This entry describes one T cell receptor (beta chain). The antigen is not known. A quantitative 5'-RACE method, one with molecular barcodes, was used to make TCR beta libraries. From the 5' RACE reads, TCRdb called clonotypes with MiXCR, one entry per CDR3 protein. The data show 750,000 to 850,000 distinct CDR3 sequences, with about an eighth seen just once and 0.51% held by the top ten. These data are taken from a study of CD8 T cells in ankylosing spondylitis. Study-wide results and caveats: Matched ankylosing spondylitis synovial fluid reportedly showed significant enrichment of disease-linked clones. Several highly homologous variants made up a TCR beta motif, and this motif appeared characteristic of ankylosing spondylitis blood. Past research had described some motif variants in reactive arthritis synovial fluid and blood.

V lost 4 bases, J lost 5 bases, and 8 bases lay in between. CDR3 size: 12 residues. The germline gives CDR1 SNHLY, CDR2 FYNNEI. The sequenced sample was blood, either unsorted or a sorted T cell fraction (not recorded which). This chain connects TRBV2 to TRBJ2-5; D remains unclear. This clonotype was sampled from a male donor with ankylosing spondylitis. This CDR3 reads CASSANGETQYF. The CDR3 nucleotides read TGTGCCAGCAGTGCTAACGGGGAGACCCAGTACTTC.